One T cell receptor (beta chain) is described in this entry. This sample was taken from a study of blood T cell repertoires in COVID-19. Profiling relied on immunoSEQ multiplex PCR, and the TCRdb table lists in-frame clones only, not all of them. This table holds some 300,000 clones, 90% found once. From germline, CDR1 is SGHVS and CDR2 FQNEAQ. This CDR3 is 17 amino acids long. V was pared by 5 bases and J by 5 bases, with 13 bases of the junction left unmatched. The chain joins TRBV7-8 to TRBJ2-1; 9 positions match TRBD2. This TCR was recovered from a woman aged 30 to 39 who had been exposed to COVID-19. Sequencing input: PBMCs or T cells enriched from blood (not recorded which). The CDR3 DNA sequence: TGTGCCAGCAGCCTATGGGACTGGCGGGGGGGGGACAATGAGCAGTTCTTC. Amino acid sequence: CASSLWDWRGGDNEQFF.